The rows below give T cell receptor beta chains drawn from one sample of a study of somatic mutations in cytotoxic T cells in rheumatoid arthritis. Here immunoSEQ multiplex PCR was the method, and the copy in TCRdb shows in-frame clones only, minus some. The data contain 12,000 to 15,000 clones, under 95% of them singletons. The sequencing input was CD4+ T cells sorted from blood. These receptors were obtained from a man between 65 and 85 years old with rheumatoid arthritis. The CDR3 runs from the conserved cysteine through the conserved F or W.

j_call: TRBJ2-1
v_call: TRBV19
cdr3_length: 17
cdr3_aa: CASSIVPLAGGSNEQFF

j_call: TRBJ1-2
v_call: TRBV6-1
cdr3_length: 14
cdr3_aa: CASRPGTGDYGYTF

j_call: TRBJ2-5
v_call: TRBV10-3
cdr3_length: 12
cdr3_aa: CAIGLAEETQYF

j_call: TRBJ2-3
v_call: TRBV7-7
cdr3_length: 13
cdr3_aa: CASSLGREDTQYF

j_call: TRBJ2-5
v_call: TRBV7-2
cdr3_length: 15
cdr3_aa: CASSSGGGGARTQYF

j_call: TRBJ1-4
v_call: TRBV6-6
cdr3_length: 15
cdr3_aa: CASTTTQGLGEKLFF

j_call: TRBJ1-3
v_call: TRBV11-2
cdr3_length: 16
cdr3_aa: CASSLGVSRAGNTIYF

j_call: TRBJ2-4
v_call: TRBV5-1
cdr3_length: 17
cdr3_aa: CASSLGFSGGAKNIQYF

j_call: TRBJ2-6
v_call: TRBV10-1
cdr3_length: 14
cdr3_aa: CASSGGSGANVLTF

j_call: TRBJ1-6
v_call: TRBV5-1
cdr3_length: 15
cdr3_aa: CASSPGGSENSPLHF

j_call: TRBJ2-5
v_call: TRBV5-1
cdr3_length: 17
cdr3_aa: CASSLIPPGGLLETQYF

j_call: TRBJ2-5
v_call: TRBV13
cdr3_length: 14
cdr3_aa: CASSLGRTEDSQYF

j_call: TRBJ2-7
v_call: TRBV7-6
cdr3_length: 14
cdr3_aa: CASSSGTGLAEQYF

j_call: TRBJ1-3
v_call: TRBV5-1
cdr3_length: 15
cdr3_aa: CASSPRPGAEYTIYF

j_call: TRBJ1-1
v_call: TRBV6-5
cdr3_length: 15
cdr3_aa: CASRMTGRRKTEAFF

j_call: TRBJ2-3
v_call: TRBV30
cdr3_length: 15
cdr3_aa: CAWSMGQLLIDTQYF

j_call: TRBJ1-2
v_call: TRBV6-6
cdr3_length: 15
cdr3_aa: CASIEPQGAFDGYTF

j_call: TRBJ1-4
v_call: TRBV6-6
cdr3_length: 13
cdr3_aa: CASSLLGAGKLFF

j_call: TRBJ2-3
v_call: TRBV27
cdr3_length: 15
cdr3_aa: CASRSSGRAADTQYF

j_call: TRBJ2-2
v_call: TRBV14
cdr3_length: 15
cdr3_aa: CASSPQQGATGELFF

j_call: TRBJ2-7
v_call: TRBV18
cdr3_length: 12
cdr3_aa: CASSPRGPEQYF

j_call: TRBJ2-7
v_call: TRBV10-3
cdr3_length: 17
cdr3_aa: CAISESLVGESSYEQYF

j_call: TRBJ1-6
v_call: TRBV2
cdr3_length: 15
cdr3_aa: CASRQSSSYNSPLHF

j_call: TRBJ1-1
v_call: TRBV18
cdr3_length: 15
cdr3_aa: CASSNMGSRNTEAFF

j_call: TRBJ2-1
v_call: TRBV12-2
cdr3_length: 18
cdr3_aa: CASRLVGCTGGHYNEQFF

j_call: TRBJ2-1
v_call: TRBV4-1
cdr3_length: 14
cdr3_aa: CASSASGRVDEQFF

j_call: TRBJ2-1
v_call: TRBV7-9
cdr3_length: 12
cdr3_aa: CASSLRNNEQFF

j_call: TRBJ2-7
v_call: TRBV18
cdr3_length: 14
cdr3_aa: CASSPSQENYEQYF